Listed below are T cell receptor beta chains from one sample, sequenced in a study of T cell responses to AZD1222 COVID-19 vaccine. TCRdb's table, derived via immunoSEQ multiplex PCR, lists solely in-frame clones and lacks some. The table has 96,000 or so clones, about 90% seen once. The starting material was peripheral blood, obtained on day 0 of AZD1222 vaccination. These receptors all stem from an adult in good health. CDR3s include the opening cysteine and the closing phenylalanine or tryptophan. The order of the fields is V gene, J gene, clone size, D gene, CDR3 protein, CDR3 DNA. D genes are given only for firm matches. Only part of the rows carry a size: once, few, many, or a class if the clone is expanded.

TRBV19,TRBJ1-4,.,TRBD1,CASSPGQVSKTNEKLFF,TGTGCCAGTAGCCCGGGACAGGTTTCGAAAACTAATGAAAAACTGTTTTTT
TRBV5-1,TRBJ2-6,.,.,CASSLPPGSGANVLTF,TGCGCCAGCAGCTTGCCCCCGGGCTCTGGGGCCAACGTCCTGACTTTC
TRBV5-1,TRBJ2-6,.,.,CASSDSGSGANVLTF,TGCGCCAGCAGCGACTCCGGCTCTGGGGCCAACGTCCTGACTTTC
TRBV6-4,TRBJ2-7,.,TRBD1,CASGAGTGVSEQYF,TGTGCCAGCGGGGCCGGGACAGGGGTAAGCGAGCAGTACTTC
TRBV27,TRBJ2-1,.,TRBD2,CASNRRLAGVNEQFF,TGTGCCAGCAATCGTAGACTAGCGGGAGTCAATGAGCAGTTCTTC
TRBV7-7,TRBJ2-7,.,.,CASSLNPGGDYEQYF,TGTGCTAGCAGCTTAAACCCCGGGGGCGACTACGAGCAGTACTTC
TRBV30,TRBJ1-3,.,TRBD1,CAFQPNRGLGVGNTIYF,TGTGCCTTCCAGCCTAACAGGGGGCTAGGGGTTGGAAACACCATATATTTT
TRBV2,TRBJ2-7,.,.,CASSEVAEGREQYF,TGTGCCAGCAGTGAAGTGGCTGAGGGACGAGAGCAGTACTTC
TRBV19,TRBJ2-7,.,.,CASSTGGGLLEQYF,TGTGCCAGTAGTACTGGGGGCGGTCTCCTCGAGCAGTACTTC
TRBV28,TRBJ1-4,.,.,CASGVPGGVTNEKLFF,TGTGCCAGCGGTGTCCCTGGAGGTGTCACTAATGAAAAACTGTTTTTT
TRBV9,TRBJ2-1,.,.,CASSVGTVQGNEQFF,TGTGCCAGCAGCGTAGGGACTGTCCAGGGGAATGAGCAGTTCTTC
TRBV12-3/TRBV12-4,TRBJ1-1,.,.,CASRDGNTEAFF,TGTGCCAGCAGGGACGGGAACACTGAAGCTTTCTTT
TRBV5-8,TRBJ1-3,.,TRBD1,CASSLTGAVNTIYF,TGTGCCAGCAGCTTAACAGGGGCGGTAAACACCATATATTTT
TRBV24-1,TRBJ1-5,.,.,CATSGDTVSNQPQHF,TGTGCCACCAGTGGGGATACGGTAAGCAATCAGCCCCAGCATTTT
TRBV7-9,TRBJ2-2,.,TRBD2,CASSLGRLAGGGTGELFF,TGTGCCAGCAGCTTAGGACGGTTAGCGGGAGGTGGCACCGGGGAGCTGTTTTTT
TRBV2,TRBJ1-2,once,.,CASSERAGANYGYTF,TGTGCCAGCAGTGAACGGGCAGGTGCTAACTATGGCTACACCTTC